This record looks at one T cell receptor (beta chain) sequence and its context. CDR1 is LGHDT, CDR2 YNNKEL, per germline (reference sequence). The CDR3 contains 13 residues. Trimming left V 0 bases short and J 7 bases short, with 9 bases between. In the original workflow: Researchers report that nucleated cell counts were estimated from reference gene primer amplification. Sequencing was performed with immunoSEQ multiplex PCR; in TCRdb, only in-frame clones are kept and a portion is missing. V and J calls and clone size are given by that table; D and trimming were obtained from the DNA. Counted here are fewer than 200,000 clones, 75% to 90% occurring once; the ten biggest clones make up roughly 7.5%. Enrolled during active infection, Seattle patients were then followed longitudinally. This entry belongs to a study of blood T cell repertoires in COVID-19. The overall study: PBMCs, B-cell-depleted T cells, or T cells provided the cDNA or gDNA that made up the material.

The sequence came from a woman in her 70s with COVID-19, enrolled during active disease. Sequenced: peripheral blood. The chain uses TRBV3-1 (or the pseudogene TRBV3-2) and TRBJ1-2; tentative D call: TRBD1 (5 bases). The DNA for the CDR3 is TGTGCCAGCAGCCAAGACAGGGTGGGTGGCTACACCTTC. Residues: CASSQDRVGGYTF.